What follows describes a single TCR beta chain. Its antigen remains unidentified. This sample is drawn from a study of beta chain features in type 1 diabetes. The study's findings and limits: Significant though moderate, a shortening of TCRB CDR3s appeared in all four CD4+ subsets of Type 1 diabetes patients.

The isolated RNA, all of it, was reverse transcribed, so expressed TCRB transcripts were what got sequenced. Using immunoSEQ multiplex PCR, the repertoire was profiled, and TCRdb retains in-frame clones only, with some absent. The sample consists of 600,000 to 700,000 clones, roughly 12% of them appearing once. Purity (above 95%) was reached by all sorted populations. Germline CDR1 and CDR2: SGHNT and YYREEE (reference sequence). The CDR3 has 18 amino acids. V lost 8 bases to trimming and J lost 1 base; unmatched junction nucleotides: 14. The rearrangement joins TRBV5-4 to TRBJ2-6, with 8 bases matching TRBD2. The TCR was taken from a man aged 25 to 40 with type 1 diabetes. Material for sequencing was naive CD4+ T cells from blood. The CDR3 is CASSRAGTRYSGANVLTF. The CDR3 nucleotides read TGTGCCAGTTCCCGGGCCGGGACTAGATATTCTGGGGCCAACGTCCTGACTTTC.